The 26 T cell receptor beta chains reported below all come from one sample, sequenced in a study of blood T cell repertoires in COVID-19. Sequencing used immunoSEQ multiplex PCR; TCRdb keeps in-frame clones, though not all of them. The sample includes some 320,000 clones, roughly nine tenths of them seen just once. The specimen sequenced was PBMCs or T cells enriched from blood (not recorded which). The receptors come from a man aged 55-75 years who had recovered from COVID-19.

This clone has a single count. The chain uses TRBV18 and TRBJ2-1; 10 nucleotides match TRBD2. The CDR3 contains 16 residues. Germline V lookup: CDR1 KGHSH, CDR2 LQKENI. The V segment lost 3 bases and the J segment 2 bases; nucleotides outside the gene matches: 4. CDR3 sequence: CASSPRLAGTYNEQFF. CDR3 sequence (DNA): TGTGCCAGCTCACCGCGACTAGCGGGTACCTACAATGAGCAGTTCTTC.

The chain recombines TRBV6-5 with TRBJ2-5; D call uncertain. This CDR3 is built from 13 residues. V was trimmed by 6 bases and J by 4 bases, leaving 12 bases between them. Germline-derived CDR1 and CDR2 are MNHEY and SVGAGI. The CDR3 nucleotides are TGTGCCAGCAGCCCCAAACGGAGAGAGACCCAGTACTTC. Protein product: CASSPKRRETQYF.

This clone showed up just once. Germline is not matched at one junction end, which may reflect a read error. The genes are TRBV4-3 and TRBJ1-2; 8 positions agree with TRBD1. The CDR3 runs to 16 residues. CDR1 is LGHNA, CDR2 YSLEER, per germline. In nucleotides, the CDR3 is TGCGCCAGCAGCCCCGGGACAGGTGGGGGAGTGAGGGGCTACACCTTT. Translating gives CASSPGTGGGVRGYTF.

This sequence joins TRBV29-1 and TRBJ2-2, with 7 bases identical to TRBD1. V gave up 6 bases and J gave up 4 bases; unmatched junction bases: 2. CDR1 SQVTM and CDR2 ANQGSEA come from the germline V gene. The CDR3 is made up of 12 amino acids. CDR3 nucleotides: TGCAGCGTGGGGGACAGCACCGGGGAGCTGTTTTTT. This gives the protein CSVGDSTGELFF.

This rearrangement joins TRBV7-2 to TRBJ2-1; D may be TRBD2 (5 bases). Looked up from germline, CDR1 is SGHTA and CDR2 is FQGNSA. The CDR3 is 13 residues long. V lost 5 bases, J lost 5 bases, and 10 bases lay in between. DNA for the CDR3: TGTGCCAGCAGCCTACGGGGTCACAATGAGCAGTTCTTC. Its protein is CASSLRGHNEQFF.

The gene calls are TRBV4-2 and TRBJ1-5; D is unresolved. The CDR3 totals 15 residues. Trimming removed 1 base from V and 7 bases from J, with 14 bases in between. CDR1 LGHNA and CDR2 YNFKEQ come from the germline V gene. The CDR3 DNA sequence: TGTGCCAGCAGCCAAGGTCCTGGCGCGGGACAGCCCCAGCATTTT. Translation: CASSQGPGAGQPQHF.

The rearrangement joins TRBV30 to TRBJ1-1; the D gene is possibly TRBD1 (5 bases). Germline values: CDR1 GTSNPN, CDR2 SVGIG (reference sequence). This CDR3 comprises 12 residues. V lost 3 bases and J lost 6, with 11 bases in between. The CDR3 region is CAWRMGHAEAFF. The CDR3 coding sequence is TGTGCCTGGAGGATGGGGCACGCTGAAGCTTTCTTT.

The chain links TRBV19 to TRBJ1-5; 7 bases line up with TRBD1. The CDR3 has 16 residues. V lost 4 bases and J lost 7; bases outside the gene matches: 13. Germline lookup yields CDR1 LNHDA and CDR2 SQIVND (reference sequence). The DNA of the CDR3 is TGTGCCAGTAGTAGACTCGGGACAGCGATGGAGCAGCCCCAGCATTTT. Translating it yields CASSRLGTAMEQPQHF.

The gene calls are TRBV12-5 and TRBJ1-5; a possible D gene is TRBD1 (5 bases). This CDR3 region has 13 residues. V shed 3 bases and J shed 4 bases, with 7 bases lying between them. Germline-derived CDR1 and CDR2 are LGHNT and FRNRAP. In nucleotides, the CDR3 is TGTGCTAGTGGTTTCCGACAGAATCAGCCCCAGCATTTT. Encoded protein: CASGFRQNQPQHF.

The CDR3 here is CASSYSGVGRYEQYF. CDR3 in DNA: TGTGCCAGCAGTTACTCGGGCGTAGGGAGATACGAGCAGTACTTC. This rearrangement joins TRBV6-5 to TRBJ2-7; tentatively, D is TRBD2 (5 bases). CDR3 length: 15 residues. Deletions cut 0 bases from V and 4 bases from J, with 13 bases between. In germline, CDR1 is MNHEY, CDR2 SVGAGI.

V is TRBV9 and J is TRBJ1-3; no clear D gene. The length of the CDR3 is 14 residues. V was shortened by 0 bases and J by 9 bases, with 13 bases between the two germline ends. Per germline, CDR1 SGDLS and CDR2 YYNGEE. CDR3 nucleotide sequence: TGTGCCAGCAGCGTAGCGTCGAGGGTTGGCACCATATATTTT. It specifies CASSVASRVGTIYF.

This chain uses TRBV11-2 with TRBJ2-1; 9 bases match TRBD1. Losses at the gene ends were 3 bases for V and 6 bases for J; bases not matched to a gene: 12. The CDR3 has 17 amino acids. Germline V gives CDR1 SGHAT, CDR2 FQNNGV. For the CDR3, the DNA is TGTGCCAGCAGCTTCATATCTGCCGACAGGGGGATCAATGAGCAGTTCTTC. This codes for CASSFISADRGINEQFF.

This chain connects TRBV29-1 to TRBJ1-2; D remains ambiguous. Germline V gene lookup returns CDR1 SQVTM and CDR2 ANQGSEA. The germline V and J ends were trimmed by 6 bases and 8 bases, with 16 bases remaining between them. This CDR3 comprises 12 residues. The DNA of the CDR3 is TGCAGCGTCCCCCACGGGGAGGGAGGCTACACCTTC. This encodes CSVPHGEGGYTF.

The CDR3 bases are TGTGCCACCAGTGATCCCGGGACAGCCCACAATGAGCAGTTCTTC. This codes for CATSDPGTAHNEQFF. The chain couples TRBV24-1 to TRBJ2-1, with TRBD1 identical over 7 bases. Looked up from germline, CDR1 is KGHDR and CDR2 is SFDVKD. This CDR3 contains 15 residues. Trimming removed 3 bases from V and 5 bases from J; junction bases left unmatched: 6.

This chain joins TRBV5-1 and TRBJ1-1; D may be TRBD1 (5 bases). Germline CDR1 is SGHRS and CDR2 is YFSETQ. The V gene lost 6 bases and the J gene lost 1 base, with 7 bases spanning the gap. This CDR3 is 12 amino acids long. CDR3 residues: CASTGGNTEAFF. CDR3 nucleotides: TGCGCCAGCACGGGGGGGAACACTGAAGCTTTCTTT.

This clone has a single count. V gene TRBV6-5 combines with J gene TRBJ1-2, with D possibly TRBD1 on 5 matching bases. This CDR3 contains 14 residues. Between the trimmed V and J ends, which lost 6 bases and 8 bases, there was a span of 19 bases. Germline V CDR1 and CDR2: MNHEY, SVGAGI. CDR3 DNA sequence: TGTGCCAGCAGAAGAGGTTCGGGGGATGCCGGCTACACCTTC. Amino acid sequence: CASRRGSGDAGYTF.

This chain uses TRBV27 with TRBJ1-1, with TRBD1 matching over 9 bases. Losses at the gene ends were 6 bases for V and 9 bases for J; bases not matched to a gene: 5. This CDR3 spans 12 amino acids. Germline V gives CDR1 MNHEY, CDR2 SMNVEV (reference sequence). The CDR3 spells CASSTGTGKAFF. CDR3 bases: TGTGCCAGCAGCACCGGGACAGGGAAAGCTTTCTTT.

The V gene is TRBV19, the J gene TRBJ1-1; no clear D gene. The CDR3 is made up of 15 amino acids. Between the trimmed V and J ends, which lost 3 bases and 1 base, there was a span of 12 bases. From germline, CDR1 is LNHDA and CDR2 SQIVND (reference sequence). CDR3 DNA: TGTGCCAGTAGTATCGGTCTACCCGGGAACACTGAAGCTTTCTTT. As protein: CASSIGLPGNTEAFF.

V is TRBV12-3 or TRBV12-4 and J is TRBJ2-5, with D unclear. V lost 1 base and J lost 6, with 6 bases in between. The CDR3 spans 12 residues. This CDR3 is CASSLGRKTQYF. CDR3 sequence (DNA): TGTGCCAGCAGTTTAGGCAGGAAGACCCAGTACTTC.

This chain uses TRBV9 with TRBJ1-2, with D possibly TRBD1 on 6 matching bases. V was trimmed by 5 bases and J by 4 bases, leaving 12 bases between them. The CDR3 runs to 13 residues. From germline, CDR1 is SGDLS and CDR2 YYNGEE. CDR3 loop: CASRSDSIYGYTF. Written as DNA, the CDR3 is TGTGCCAGCAGATCGGACAGCATCTATGGCTACACCTTC.

The chain uses TRBV4-3 and TRBJ1-3; 8 nucleotides match TRBD1. This CDR3 contains 17 residues. Germline V gene sequence: CDR1 LGHNA, CDR2 YSLEER. V was pared by 0 bases and J by 7 bases, with 11 bases of the junction left unmatched. The CDR3 nucleotides are TGCGCCAGCAGCCAAGATGGACCGGGGCAGGGGGCTAACACCATATATTTT. It specifies CASSQDGPGQGANTIYF.

The chain joins TRBV12-3 or TRBV12-4 to TRBJ2-2; maybe TRBD2 (5 bases). The CDR3 has 13 residues. V lost 9 bases, J lost 5 bases, and 13 bases lay in between. This CDR3 is CASNRRDTGELFF. CDR3 DNA: TGTGCCAGTAACCGCCGGGATACCGGGGAGCTGTTTTTT.

The V call is TRBV30, the J call TRBJ2-6; D is possibly TRBD1 (5 bases). The CDR3 is 15 residues long. V lost 2 bases and J 0 bases, leaving 8 bases between the germline ends. Germline loops: CDR1 GTSNPN, CDR2 SVGIG (reference sequence). The CDR3, as DNA: TGTGCCTGGAGTCCAGGGTCCTCTGGGGCCAACGTCCTGACTTTC. Its protein is CAWSPGSSGANVLTF.

This clone is a singleton in its sample. V usage is TRBV18 and J usage is TRBJ1-4; 9 bases match TRBD1. This CDR3 contains 15 residues. After removal of 3 bases from V and 6 bases from J, the junction contained 5 bases not matched to a gene. The V gene's germline CDR1 is KGHSH and CDR2 LQKENI. CDR3 bases: TGTGCCAGCTCACCTTCAACAGGGGGCGATGAAAAACTGTTTTTT. Protein sequence: CASSPSTGGDEKLFF.

The CDR3 coding sequence is TGTGCCAGCAGCTTGGCAGGGGGGATGAACACTGAAGCTTTCTTT. Translating it yields CASSLAGGMNTEAFF. This chain uses TRBV7-2 with TRBJ1-1, with 7 bases identical to TRBD1. J was trimmed by 0 bases and V by 3 bases; bases with no gene match: 4. Germline V gene data show CDR1 as SGHTA and CDR2 as FQGNSA. The CDR3 runs 15 residues.

CDR3 nucleotide sequence: TGCGCCAGCAGCCAAGAGGTCGAGGGCCTCTATGGCTACACCTTC. Its protein is CASSQEVEGLYGYTF. The V call is TRBV4-1, the J call TRBJ1-2; D is ambiguous. The length of the CDR3 is 15 residues. Germline assignment: CDR1 MGHRA and CDR2 YSYEKL. Deletions cut 0 bases from V and 4 bases from J, with 12 bases between.